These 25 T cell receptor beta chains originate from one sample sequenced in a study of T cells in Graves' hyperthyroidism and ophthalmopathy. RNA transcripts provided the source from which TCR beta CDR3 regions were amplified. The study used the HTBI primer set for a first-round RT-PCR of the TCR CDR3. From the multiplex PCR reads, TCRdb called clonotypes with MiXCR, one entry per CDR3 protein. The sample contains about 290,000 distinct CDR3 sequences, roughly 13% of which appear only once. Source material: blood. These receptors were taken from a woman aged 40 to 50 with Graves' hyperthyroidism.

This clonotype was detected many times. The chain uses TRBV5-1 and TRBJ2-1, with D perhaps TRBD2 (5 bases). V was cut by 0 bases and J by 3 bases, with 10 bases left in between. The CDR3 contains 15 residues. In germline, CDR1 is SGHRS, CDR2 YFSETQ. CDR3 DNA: TGCGCCAGCAGCTTGGCACTAGAAGTCTACAATGAGCAGTTCTTC. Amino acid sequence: CASSLALEVYNEQFF.

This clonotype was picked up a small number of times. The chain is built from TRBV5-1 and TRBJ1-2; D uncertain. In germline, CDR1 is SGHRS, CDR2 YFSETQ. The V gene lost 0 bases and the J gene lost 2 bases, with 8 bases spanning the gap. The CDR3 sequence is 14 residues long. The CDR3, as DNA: TGCGCCAGCAGCTTGGACACGATGAACTATGGCTACACCTTC. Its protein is CASSLDTMNYGYTF. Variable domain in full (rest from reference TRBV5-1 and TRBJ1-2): KAGVTQTPRYLIKTRGQQVTLSCSPISGHRSVSWYQQTPGQGLQFLFEYFSETQRNKGNFPGRFSGRQFSNSRSEMNVSTLELGDSALYLCASSLDTMNYGYTFGSGTRLTVV.

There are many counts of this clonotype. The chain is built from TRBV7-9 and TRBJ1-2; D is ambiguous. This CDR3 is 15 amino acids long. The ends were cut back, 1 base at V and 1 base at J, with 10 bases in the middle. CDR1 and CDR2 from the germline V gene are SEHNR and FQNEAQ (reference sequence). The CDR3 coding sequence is TGTGCCAGCAGCTTAGAGTCGGGGATTAACTATGGCTACACCTTC. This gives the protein CASSLESGINYGYTF.

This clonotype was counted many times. CDR3 DNA: TGCAGTGCTGAGATCACGACAGGGGCAGGCTACGAGCAGTACTTC. This gives the protein CSAEITTGAGYEQYF. This chain connects TRBV20-1 to TRBJ2-7, with 8 positions matching TRBD1. Germline V gene data show CDR1 as DFQATT and CDR2 as SNEGSKA (reference sequence). The CDR3 has 15 residues. With 5 bases clipped from V and 3 bases from J, the junction kept 12 bases outside the gene matches.

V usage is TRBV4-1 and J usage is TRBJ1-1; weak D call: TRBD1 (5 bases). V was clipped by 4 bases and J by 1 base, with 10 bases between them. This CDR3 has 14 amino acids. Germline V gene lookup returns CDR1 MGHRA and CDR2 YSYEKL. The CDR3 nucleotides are TGCGCCAGCAGCCGGGGACTAAGGAACACTGAAGCTTTCTTT. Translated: CASSRGLRNTEAFF.

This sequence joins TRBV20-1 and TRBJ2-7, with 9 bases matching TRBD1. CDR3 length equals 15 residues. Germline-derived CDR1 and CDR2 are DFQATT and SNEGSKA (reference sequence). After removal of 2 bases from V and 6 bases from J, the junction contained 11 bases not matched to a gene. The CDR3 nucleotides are TGCAGTGCTAGAAGAGGTCTGGACAGGGGTCTCGAGCAGTACTTC. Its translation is CSARRGLDRGLEQYF.

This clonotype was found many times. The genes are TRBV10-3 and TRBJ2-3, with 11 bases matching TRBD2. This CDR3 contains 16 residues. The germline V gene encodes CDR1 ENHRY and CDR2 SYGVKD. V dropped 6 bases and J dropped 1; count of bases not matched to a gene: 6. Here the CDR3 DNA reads TGTGCCATCAGCCCCGGGACTAGCGGAGGCACAGATACGCAGTATTTT. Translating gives CAISPGTSGGTDTQYF.

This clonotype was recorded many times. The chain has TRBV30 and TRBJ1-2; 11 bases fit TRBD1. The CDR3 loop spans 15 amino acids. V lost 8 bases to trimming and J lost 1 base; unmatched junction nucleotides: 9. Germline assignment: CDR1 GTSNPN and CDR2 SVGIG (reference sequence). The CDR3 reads CALRGQGVINYGYTF. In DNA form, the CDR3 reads TGTGCCCTCCGGGGACAGGGGGTGATTAACTATGGCTACACCTTC.

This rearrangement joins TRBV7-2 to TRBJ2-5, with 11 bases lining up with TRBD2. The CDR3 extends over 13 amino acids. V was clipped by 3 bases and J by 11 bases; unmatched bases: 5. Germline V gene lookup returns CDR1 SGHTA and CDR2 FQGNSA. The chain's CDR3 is CASSLTSGKVQYF. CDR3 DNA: TGTGCCAGCAGCTTGACTAGCGGGAAGGTACAGTACTTC.

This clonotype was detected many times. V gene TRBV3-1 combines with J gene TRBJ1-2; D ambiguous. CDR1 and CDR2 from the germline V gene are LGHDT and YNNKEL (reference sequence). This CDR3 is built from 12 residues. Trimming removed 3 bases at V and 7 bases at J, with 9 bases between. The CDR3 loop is CASSQGNRGYTF. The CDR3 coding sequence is TGTGCCAGCAGCCAGGGGAATCGTGGCTACACCTTC.

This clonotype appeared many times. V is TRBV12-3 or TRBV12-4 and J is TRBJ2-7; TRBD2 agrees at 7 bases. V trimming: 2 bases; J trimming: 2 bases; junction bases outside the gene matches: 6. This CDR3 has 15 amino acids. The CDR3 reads CASSLSASGTYEQYF. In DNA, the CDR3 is TGTGCCAGCAGTTTATCGGCTAGCGGTACCTACGAGCAGTACTTC.

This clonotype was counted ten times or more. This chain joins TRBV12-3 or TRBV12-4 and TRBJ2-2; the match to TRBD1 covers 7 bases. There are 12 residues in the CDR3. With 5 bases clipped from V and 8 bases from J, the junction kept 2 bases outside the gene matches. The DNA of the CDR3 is TGTGCCAGCAGTCCGGACAGGGGGGAGCTGTTTTTT. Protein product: CASSPDRGELFF.

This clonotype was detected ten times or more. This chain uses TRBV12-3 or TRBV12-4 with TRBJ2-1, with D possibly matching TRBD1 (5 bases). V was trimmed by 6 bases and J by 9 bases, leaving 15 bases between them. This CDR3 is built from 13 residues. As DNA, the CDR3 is TGTGCCAGCAGCCTTTCGTACCAGGGTGAGCAGTTCTTC. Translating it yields CASSLSYQGEQFF.

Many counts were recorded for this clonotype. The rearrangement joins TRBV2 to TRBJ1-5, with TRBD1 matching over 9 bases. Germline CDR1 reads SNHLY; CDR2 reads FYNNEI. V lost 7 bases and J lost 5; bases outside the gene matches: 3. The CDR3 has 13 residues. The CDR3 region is CASNRQGDQPQHF. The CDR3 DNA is TGTGCCAGCAATCGACAGGGGGATCAGCCCCAGCATTTT.

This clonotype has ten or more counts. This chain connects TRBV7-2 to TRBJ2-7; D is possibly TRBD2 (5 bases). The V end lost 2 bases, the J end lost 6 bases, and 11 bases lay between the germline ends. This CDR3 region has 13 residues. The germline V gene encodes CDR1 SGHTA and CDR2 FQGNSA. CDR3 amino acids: CASSLNFAGEQYF. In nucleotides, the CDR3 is TGTGCCAGCAGCTTAAATTTTGCGGGCGAGCAGTACTTC. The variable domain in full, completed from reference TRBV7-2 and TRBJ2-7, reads GAGVSQSPSNKVTEKGKDVELRCDPISGHTALYWYRQSLGQGLEFLIYFQGNSAPDKSGLPSDRFSAERTGGSVSTLTIQRTQQEDSAVYLCASSLNFAGEQYFGPGTRLTVT.

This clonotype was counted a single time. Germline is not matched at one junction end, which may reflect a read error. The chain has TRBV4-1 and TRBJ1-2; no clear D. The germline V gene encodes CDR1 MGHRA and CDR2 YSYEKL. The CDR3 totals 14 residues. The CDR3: CASSHTRDSGSYAF. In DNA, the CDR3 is TGCGCCAGCAGCCATACCCGAGACTCCGGGAGCTACGCCTTC.

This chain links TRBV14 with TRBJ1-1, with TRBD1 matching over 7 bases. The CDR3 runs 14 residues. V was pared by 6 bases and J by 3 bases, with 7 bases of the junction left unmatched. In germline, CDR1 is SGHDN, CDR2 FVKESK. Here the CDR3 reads CASSQTGIHTEAFF. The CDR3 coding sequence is TGTGCCAGCAGTCAGACAGGGATCCACACTGAAGCTTTCTTT.

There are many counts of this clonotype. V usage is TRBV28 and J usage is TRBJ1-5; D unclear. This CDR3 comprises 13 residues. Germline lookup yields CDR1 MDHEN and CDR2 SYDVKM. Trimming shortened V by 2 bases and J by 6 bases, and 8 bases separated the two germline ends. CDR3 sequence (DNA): TGTGCCAGCAGTTTAGGGTCGGGTCAGCCCCAGCATTTT. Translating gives CASSLGSGQPQHF.

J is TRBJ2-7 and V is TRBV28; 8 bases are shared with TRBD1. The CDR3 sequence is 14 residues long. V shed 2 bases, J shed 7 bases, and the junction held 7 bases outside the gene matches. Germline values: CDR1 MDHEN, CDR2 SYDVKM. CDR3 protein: CASSLQDRVVEQYF. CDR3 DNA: TGTGCCAGCAGTTTACAGGACAGGGTGGTGGAGCAGTACTTC.

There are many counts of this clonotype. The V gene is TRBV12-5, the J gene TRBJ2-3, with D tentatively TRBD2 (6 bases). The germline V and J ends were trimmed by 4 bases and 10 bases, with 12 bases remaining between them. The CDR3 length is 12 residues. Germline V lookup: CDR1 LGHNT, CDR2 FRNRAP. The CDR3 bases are TGTGCTAGTGGTTGGGGGGACCTATCGCAGTATTTT. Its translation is CASGWGDLSQYF.

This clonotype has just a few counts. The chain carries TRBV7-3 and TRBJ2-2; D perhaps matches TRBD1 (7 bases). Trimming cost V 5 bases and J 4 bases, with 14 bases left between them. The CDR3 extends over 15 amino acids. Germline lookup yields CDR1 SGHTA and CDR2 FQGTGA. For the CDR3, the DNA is TGTGCCAGCAGCCCGGCAGGGGGGAGCACCGGGGAGCTGTTTTTT. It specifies CASSPAGGSTGELFF.

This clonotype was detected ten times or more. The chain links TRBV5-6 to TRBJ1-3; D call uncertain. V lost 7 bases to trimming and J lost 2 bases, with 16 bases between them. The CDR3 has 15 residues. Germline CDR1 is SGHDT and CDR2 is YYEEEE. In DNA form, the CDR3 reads TGTGCCAGCGGAGAGACACCGACTCCTGGAAACACCATATATTTT. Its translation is CASGETPTPGNTIYF. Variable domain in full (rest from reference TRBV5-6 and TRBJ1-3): DAGVTQSPTHLIKTRGQQVTLRCSPKSGHDTVSWYQQALGQGPQFIFQYYEEEERQRGNFPDRFSGHQFPNYSSELNVNALLLGDSALYLCASGETPTPGNTIYFGEGSWLTVV.

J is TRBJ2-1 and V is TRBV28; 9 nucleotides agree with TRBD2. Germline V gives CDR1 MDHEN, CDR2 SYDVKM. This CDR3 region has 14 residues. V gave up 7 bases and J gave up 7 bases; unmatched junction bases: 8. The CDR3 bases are TGTGCCAGCAAGGGAACTAGCGGGTCAAATGAGCAGTTCTTC. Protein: CASKGTSGSNEQFF.

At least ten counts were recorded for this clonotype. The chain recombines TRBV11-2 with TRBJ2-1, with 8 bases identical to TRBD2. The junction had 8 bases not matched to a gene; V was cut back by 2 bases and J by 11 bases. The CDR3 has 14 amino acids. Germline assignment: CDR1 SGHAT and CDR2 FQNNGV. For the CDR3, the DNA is TGTGCCAGCAGCTTAAATCCGGGAGGGCCGAAGCAGTTCTTC. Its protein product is CASSLNPGGPKQFF.

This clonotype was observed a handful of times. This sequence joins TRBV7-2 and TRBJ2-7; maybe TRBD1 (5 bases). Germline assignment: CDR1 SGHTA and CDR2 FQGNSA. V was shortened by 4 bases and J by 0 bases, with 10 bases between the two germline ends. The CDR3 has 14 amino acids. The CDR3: CASSYPGISYEQYF. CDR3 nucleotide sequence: TGTGCCAGCAGCTACCCAGGGATCTCCTACGAGCAGTACTTC.